These T cell receptor beta chains were read from a single sample in a study of identical twins. TCRdb re-called the 5' RACE reads through MiXCR, storing one row per CDR3 protein. The profile shows 600,000 to 800,000 distinct CDR3 sequences, over 20% of them singletons. In addition, the sample was reused for a study of T cells expressing NK-cell markers.

Material for sequencing was PBMCs. The receptors derive from a woman aged 18 to 35 in good health. The CDR3 runs from the conserved cysteine through the conserved F or W. Fields, in order: V gene, CDR3 protein.

>TRBV3-1
CASSHLAGRGETQYF
>TRBV6-1
CATTRVAGRRGELFF
>TRBV20-1
CSARSLSGGGKVQPQHF
>TRBV3-1
CASSPTGAIDTQYF
>TRBV20-1
CSASGWPTNEQYF
>TRBV20-1
CSAPERGTSYNEQFF
>TRBV12-3/TRBV12-4
CASRVDSPTTEAFF
>TRBV5-1
CASTGDTNTEAFF
>TRBV4-2
CASSHEQGANTEAFF
>TRBV6-1
CASKRQEATGELFF
>TRBV27
CATAVDGRGDARGNEQFF
>TRBV29-1
CSVEDSGTALCYEQYF
>TRBV30
CAWSVQGYTEAFF
>TRBV4-3
CASSQHSGPETQYF
>TRBV12-3/TRBV12-4
CASTSTVRAGELFF
>TRBV5-1
CASSLAGTGRLKDTQYF
>TRBV12-3/TRBV12-4
CASRITPGAGVNTGELFF
>TRBV5-5
CASRVSVQDTQYF
>TRBV29-1
CSVPWIGETQYF
>TRBV27
CASSTTGVESYEQYF
>TRBV20-1
CSASSLAGYNEQFF
>TRBV12-3/TRBV12-4
CASSLGLTRMGYTF
>TRBV3-1
CASSQEGYGENTEAFF
>TRBV5-1
CASSFVGQGNTGELFF
>TRBV7-2
CASSLASGKSLTEAFF
>TRBV5-5
CASSLVPEEQYF
>TRBV6-1
CASRKGGGDLTQYF
>TRBV5-6
CASSLDTLPGLAAYNEQFF
>TRBV7-9
CASTPPRGVQSYEQYF
>TRBV15
CATSRDILDDSPLHF
>TRBV29-1
CSVEWRGPLTDTQYF
>TRBV7-2
CASSLGMGTQYF
>TRBV7-2
CASSLERTANTGELFF
>TRBV19
CASRRTGDYEQYF
>TRBV21-1
CASSKVDRGHEQYF
>TRBV6-5
CASSYSPSGTFYEQYF
>TRBV11-2
CASSPNRGPNYGYTF
>TRBV12-3/TRBV12-4
CASNPLHRDYTF
>TRBV21-1
CASSVPGQINEKLFF
>TRBV19
CASSIGYSPIYEQYF
>TRBV14
CASSQLTSSYNEQFF
>TRBV12-5
CASGKGQLQPQHF
>TRBV30
CAWSVRLGDGSPLHF
>TRBV10-2
CASSSAGADGNEQFF